The 29 T cell receptor beta chains below all came from one sample that was sequenced in a study of blood T cell repertoires in COVID-19. Repertoires were generated with immunoSEQ multiplex PCR, while TCRdb's copy carries only in-frame clones and drops some. The table has 150,000 to 200,000 clones, 93% seen once. The sequenced sample was peripheral blood. These receptor sequences come from a woman in her sixties with COVID-19, enrolled during active disease.

This chain uses TRBV7-2 with TRBJ2-7; 7 bases match TRBD1. The trim removed 5 bases at V and 1 base at J, leaving 2 bases unmatched. CDR1 and CDR2 from the germline V gene are SGHTA and FQGNSA. CDR3 size: 13 residues. DNA for the CDR3: TGTGCCAGCAGCGTGGACAGGTCCTACGAGCAGTACTTC. This codes for CASSVDRSYEQYF.

CDR3 DNA: TGTGCCAGCAGTTCGATTAGCAACACTGAAGCTTTCTTT. This gives the protein CASSSISNTEAFF. This chain connects TRBV12-3 or TRBV12-4 to TRBJ1-1; the D is unclear. This CDR3 is 13 amino acids long. Trimming pared 4 bases from V and 2 bases from J, leaving 8 bases between.

The rearrangement links TRBV5-1 to TRBJ1-6, with a possible D match to TRBD1 (5 bases). V gave up 0 bases and J gave up 6 bases, with 13 bases separating them. CDR3 length: 16 amino acids. Per germline, CDR1 SGHRS and CDR2 YFSETQ. The chain's CDR3 is CASSLEGAPINSPLHF. CDR3 nucleotides: TGCGCCAGCAGCTTGGAAGGGGCACCCATTAATTCACCCCTCCACTTT.

The gene calls are TRBV6-5 and TRBJ1-1; maybe TRBD1 (6 bases). CDR1 is MNHEY, CDR2 SVGAGI, per germline. The CDR3 length is 15 residues. V shed 7 bases and J shed 1 base, with 16 bases lying between them. In DNA form, the CDR3 reads TGTGCCAGCAAGGGGGGGGGCAGAAGGAACACTGAAGCTTTCTTT. Translating gives CASKGGGRRNTEAFF.

V is TRBV3-1 (or the pseudogene TRBV3-2) and J is TRBJ1-6; TRBD1 is a possible D gene (5 bases). Trimming took off 3 bases at V and 7 bases at J, with 10 bases between the two ends. This CDR3 spans 14 amino acids. CDR1 and CDR2 from the germline V gene are LGHDT and YNNKEL (reference sequence). CDR3 nucleotides: TGTGCCAGCAGCCAGGTGGAGGGGAATTCACCCCTCCACTTT. It is translated as CASSQVEGNSPLHF.

The CDR3 DNA reads TGCGCCAGCAGGCCTGCTCCGAACTATAACAGGCGGACGGGTGCTGAAGCTTTCTTT. Protein sequence: CASRPAPNYNRRTGAEAFF. The J gene is TRBJ1-1, the V gene TRBV4-1; perhaps TRBD1 as D (5 bases). The CDR3 covers 19 residues. The V and J ends lost 6 bases and 6 bases respectively, with 32 bases between them. Germline V lookup: CDR1 MGHRA, CDR2 YSYEKL.

The chain has TRBV10-3 and TRBJ1-6, with 7 bases that match TRBD1. The CDR3 extends over 16 amino acids. Per germline, CDR1 ENHRY and CDR2 SYGVKD. Germline trimming cut 6 bases from V and 6 bases from J; bases unmatched to any gene: 11. Here the CDR3 DNA reads TGTGCCATCAGGACAGGGTCAGGTCTCGGTAATTCACCCCTCCACTTT. Translated: CAIRTGSGLGNSPLHF.

The genes are TRBV28 and TRBJ1-3; 10 nucleotides line up with TRBD1. The CDR3 loop spans 16 amino acids. V shed 0 bases and J 6 bases; nucleotides not matched to a gene: 5. CDR1 is MDHEN and CDR2 is SYDVKM in the germline V gene. The CDR3, as DNA: TGTGCCAGCAGTTTATGGACAGGGGGCGCGTTAAACACCATATATTTT. Protein sequence: CASSLWTGGALNTIYF.

The chain uses TRBV19 and TRBJ1-3; D might be TRBD1 (5 bases). V lost 9 bases to trimming and J lost 6 bases, with 24 bases between them. The CDR3 sequence is 16 residues long. Germline loops: CDR1 LNHDA, CDR2 SQIVND (reference sequence). In DNA, the CDR3 is TGTGCCAGCAAGGGGAGGGTTCTGTCCCCCCTAAACACCATATATTTT. This sequence encodes CASKGRVLSPLNTIYF.

V and J are TRBV5-1 and TRBJ2-3; TRBD2 matches 11 bases. J lost 4 bases, V lost 0 bases, and 4 bases had no gene match. CDR1 and CDR2 from the germline V gene are SGHRS and YFSETQ. The CDR3 spans 16 residues. CDR3: CASSLGLAGIPDTQYF. Here the CDR3 DNA reads TGCGCCAGCAGCTTGGGACTAGCGGGGATACCAGATACGCAGTATTTT.

The rearrangement uses TRBV5-1 and TRBJ2-2; 11 nucleotides line up with TRBD2. The CDR3 has 18 amino acids. Germline V CDR1 and CDR2: SGHRS, YFSETQ. V dropped 2 bases and J dropped 5; count of bases not matched to a gene: 11. CDR3 in amino acids: CASSFLELAGVDTGELFF. The CDR3 DNA reads TGCGCCAGCAGCTTCCTCGAACTAGCGGGGGTTGATACCGGGGAGCTGTTTTTT.

This clone has a handful of counts. The chain carries TRBV6-5 and TRBJ1-2, with 8 positions matching TRBD1. V lost 6 bases, J lost 2 bases, and 5 bases stayed unmatched. This CDR3 has 14 amino acids. Germline CDR1 reads MNHEY; CDR2 reads SVGAGI. CDR3 region: CASRRQGSNYGYTF. CDR3 bases: TGTGCCAGCAGACGACAGGGGAGCAACTATGGCTACACCTTC.

The rearrangement joins TRBV2 to TRBJ2-2; 7 nucleotides agree with TRBD1. The germline V gene encodes CDR1 SNHLY and CDR2 FYNNEI. This CDR3 comprises 15 residues. V shed 8 bases, J shed 0 bases, and the junction held 6 bases outside the gene matches. The CDR3 DNA sequence: TGTGCCAGCGAACGACAGGGACCGAACACCGGGGAGCTGTTTTTT. It codes for CASERQGPNTGELFF. Looking up the rest from reference TRBV2 and TRBJ2-2 gives the full variable domain: EPEVTQTPSHQVTQMGQEVILRCVPISNHLYFYWYRQILGQKVEFLVSFYNNEISEKSEIFDDQFSVERPDGSNFTLKIRSTKLEDSAMYFCASERQGPNTGELFFGEGSRLTVL.

The chain employs TRBV5-5 and TRBJ1-5; 7 bases fit TRBD1. Germline CDR1 is SGHKS and CDR2 is YYEKEE (reference sequence). This CDR3 is 16 amino acids long. V shed 4 bases and J 0 bases; nucleotides not matched to a gene: 7. CDR3 loop: CASSGGGTASNQPQHF. The CDR3 DNA follows: TGTGCCAGCAGCGGGGGCGGGACAGCTAGCAATCAGCCCCAGCATTTT. Supplemented by reference TRBV5-5 and TRBJ1-5, the full variable domain reads DAGVTQSPTHLIKTRGQQVTLRCSPISGHKSVSWYQQVLGQGPQFIFQYYEKEERGRGNFPDRFSARQFPNYSSELNVNALLLGDSALYLCASSGGGTASNQPQHFGDGTRLSIL.

The rearrangement joins TRBV5-1 to TRBJ1-4, with TRBD1 matching 9 bases. V was clipped by 3 bases and J by 7 bases; unmatched bases: 16. The CDR3 length is 18 residues. Per germline, CDR1 SGHRS and CDR2 YFSETQ. This CDR3 reads CASSSHRGRIGVVEKLFF. The CDR3 bases are TGCGCCAGCAGCTCCCACAGGGGGCGTATAGGGGTCGTTGAAAAACTGTTTTTT.

J is TRBJ2-1 and V is TRBV11-2; TRBD2 aligns across 7 bases. The CDR3 contains 16 residues. CDR1 is SGHAT, CDR2 FQNNGV, per germline. With 0 bases clipped from V and 6 bases from J, the junction kept 8 bases outside the gene matches. The CDR3 bases are TGTGCCAGCAGCTTAGATCGGCCTAGCGGCCGCAATGAGCAGTTCTTC. Protein: CASSLDRPSGRNEQFF.

CDR3 in DNA: TGTGCCAGCAGCCCGGGACAGGGTTCGTCTTTTGAAAAACTGTTTTTT. Its protein is CASSPGQGSSFEKLFF. The chain links TRBV7-9 to TRBJ1-4; 9 bases line up with TRBD1. Germline lookup yields CDR1 SEHNR and CDR2 FQNEAQ (reference sequence). Unmatched junction bases numbered 11, after V lost 5 bases and J lost 7 bases. The CDR3 spans 16 residues. The entire variable domain, with the rest obtained from reference TRBV7-9 and TRBJ1-4, is as follows: DTGVSQNPRHKITKRGQNVTFRCDPISEHNRLYWYRQTLGQGPEFLTYFQNEAQLEKSRLLSDRFSAERPKGSFSTLEIQRTEQGDSAMYLCASSPGQGSSFEKLFFGSGTQLSVL.

The J gene is TRBJ1-2, the V gene TRBV3-1 (or the pseudogene TRBV3-2); TRBD1 is a possible D gene (5 bases). The CDR3 is 13 amino acids. V was cut by 1 base and J by 8 bases, with 11 bases left in between. CDR1 and CDR2 from the germline V gene are LGHDT and YNNKEL (reference sequence). The CDR3 region is CASSQGEGRGYTF. CDR3 nucleotide sequence: TGTGCCAGCAGCCAAGGTGAGGGGAGGGGCTACACCTTC.

The V gene is TRBV7-9, the J gene TRBJ1-2; D is uncertain. Trimming took off 7 bases at V and 5 bases at J, with 11 bases between the two ends. Per the germline V gene, CDR1 is SEHNR and CDR2 is FQNEAQ (reference sequence). The CDR3 sequence is 12 residues long. CDR3 sequence reads: CASTLGEYGYTF. CDR3 coding DNA: TGTGCCAGCACTTTAGGAGAGTATGGCTACACCTTC.

As for this clone: This may be a read error, as it is one base from a much larger clone. The gene calls are TRBV4-3 and TRBJ2-2, with D possibly being TRBD1 (5 bases). There are 15 residues in the CDR3. Germline V lookup: CDR1 LGHNA, CDR2 YSLEER. The CDR3 loop reads CTSSLRLSQGGELFF. As DNA, the CDR3 is TGCACCAGCAGCCTAAGGCTCAGTCAGGGCGGGGAGCTGTTTTTT.

This chain joins TRBV27 and TRBJ2-2; TRBD1 matches at 7 bases. J gave up 4 bases and V 6 bases, and 5 bases lay outside the gene matches. The germline V gene encodes CDR1 MNHEY and CDR2 SMNVEV (reference sequence). CDR3 length equals 14 residues. The CDR3 protein is CASSWDRSTGELFF. As DNA, the CDR3 is TGTGCCAGCAGCTGGGACAGAAGCACCGGGGAGCTGTTTTTT.

In nucleotides, the CDR3 is TGTGCCAGCTCACAAAGGGACAGGGGGGAGCAGTACTTC. Its protein is CASSQRDRGEQYF. The chain combines TRBV18 with TRBJ2-7; 11 bases agree with TRBD1. Germline lookup yields CDR1 KGHSH and CDR2 LQKENI. The CDR3 consists of 13 residues. With V trimmed by 4 bases and J by 7 bases, 3 bases remained unmatched.

The chain uses TRBV19 and TRBJ1-6, with 7 positions matching TRBD1. The trim removed 3 bases at V and 9 bases at J, leaving 14 bases unmatched. CDR1 is LNHDA, CDR2 SQIVND, per germline (reference sequence). The CDR3 runs to 17 residues. Here the CDR3 reads CASSILPRRDSISPLHF. The CDR3 DNA sequence: TGTGCCAGTAGTATCCTTCCTCGCCGGGACAGTATTTCACCCCTCCACTTT.

The rearrangement joins TRBV4-1 to TRBJ2-1; a weak D match, TRBD2 (5 bases). CDR3 size: 15 residues. Germline CDR1 and CDR2: MGHRA and YSYEKL. The V end lost 4 bases, the J end lost 4 bases, and 14 bases lay between the germline ends. CDR3 sequence reads: CASSPAGARYNEQFF. The DNA for the CDR3 is TGCGCCAGCAGCCCCGCGGGTGCGCGTTACAATGAGCAGTTCTTC.

This clone was found once. The chain's CDR3 is CASSAGANYGYTF. CDR3 sequence (DNA): TGTGCCAGCAGTGCGGGAGCTAACTATGGCTACACCTTC. The chain recombines TRBV25-1 with TRBJ1-2; D not resolved. From germline, CDR1 is MGHDK and CDR2 SYGVNS. Between the trimmed V and J ends, which lost 4 bases and 0 bases, there was a span of 6 bases. There are 13 residues in the CDR3.

This clone was counted a single time. The J gene is TRBJ2-1, the V gene TRBV5-1, with 7 bases matching TRBD2. This CDR3 has 14 amino acids. Unmatched junction bases numbered 1, after V lost 0 bases and J lost 4 bases. Germline V gene lookup returns CDR1 SGHRS and CDR2 YFSETQ. DNA for the CDR3: TGCGCCAGCAGCTTGGGCGGGGGATACAATGAGCAGTTCTTC. Residues: CASSLGGGYNEQFF.

V and J are TRBV25-1 and TRBJ2-1, with TRBD1 identical over 7 bases. CDR1 and CDR2 (germline): MGHDK, SYGVNS. The CDR3 consists of 15 residues. Trimming at V came to 2 bases and at J to 0 bases, leaving 1 base not matched to a gene. The CDR3 DNA sequence: TGTGCCAGCAGTGAACCAGGGGGCTCCTACAATGAGCAGTTCTTC. Protein sequence: CASSEPGGSYNEQFF.

This chain uses TRBV7-3 with TRBJ1-6; TRBD1 is a possible D gene (5 bases). CDR1 is SGHTA and CDR2 is FQGTGA in the germline V gene. The V gene lost 2 bases and the J gene lost 9 bases, with 8 bases spanning the gap. CDR3 length: 13 amino acids. CDR3: CASSLDSGSPLHF. CDR3 bases: TGTGCCAGCAGCTTAGACAGTGGTTCACCCCTCCACTTT.

The genes are TRBV5-4 and TRBJ1-3; maybe TRBD1 (6 bases). V lost 4 bases and J lost 0, with 11 bases in between. The CDR3 extends over 15 amino acids. Germline values: CDR1 SGHNT, CDR2 YYREEE (reference sequence). DNA of the CDR3: TGTGCCAGCAGCCGCAGGGGCGGCTCTGGAAACACCATATATTTT. As protein: CASSRRGGSGNTIYF.